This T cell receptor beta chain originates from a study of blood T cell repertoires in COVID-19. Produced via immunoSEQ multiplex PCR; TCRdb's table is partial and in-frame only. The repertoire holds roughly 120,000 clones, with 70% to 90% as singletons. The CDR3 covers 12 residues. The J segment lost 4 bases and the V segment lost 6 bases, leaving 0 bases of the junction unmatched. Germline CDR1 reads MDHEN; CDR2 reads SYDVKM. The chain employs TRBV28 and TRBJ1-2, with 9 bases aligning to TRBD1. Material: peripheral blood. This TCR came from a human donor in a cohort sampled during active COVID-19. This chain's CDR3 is CASRDRGYGYTF. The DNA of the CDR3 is TGTGCCAGCAGGGACAGGGGCTATGGCTACACCTTC.